Listed here is a single T cell receptor beta chain. The data derive from a study of blood T cell repertoires in COVID-19. Background on the study: Specimens from acute and convalescent COVID-19 originated in the United States, Italy and Spain.

Germline trimming cut 8 bases from V and 7 bases from J; bases unmatched to any gene: 13. This CDR3 spans 15 amino acids. Germline V gene lookup returns CDR1 KGHSH and CDR2 LQKENI. Some clones are missing from TCRdb's copy, which holds only in-frame ones; the method was immunoSEQ multiplex PCR. The table lists around 250,000 clones, over 75% of them singletons. The rearrangement joins TRBV18 to TRBJ2-1, with 8 positions matching TRBD2. The sequenced sample was PBMCs or T cells enriched from blood (not recorded which). This clonotype was obtained from a woman aged 50 to 60 who had recovered from COVID-19. CDR3 residues: CASTPGSGEFNEQFF. CDR3 in DNA: TGTGCCAGCACCCCAGGTAGCGGGGAATTTAATGAGCAGTTCTTC.